This T cell receptor (beta chain) was recorded in a study of blood T cell repertoires in COVID-19. In the study's own analysis: Estimation of nucleated cell counts was performed using reference gene primer amplification. Measured with immunoSEQ multiplex PCR; TCRdb has only the in-frame clones, and not every one. V, J and clone size are taken as reported in that table, and D and trimming were inferred from the DNA itself. The sample lists around 250,000 clones; approximately 85% were seen once. V shed 6 bases, J shed 1 base, and the junction held 5 bases outside the gene matches. CDR3 length equals 14 residues. CDR1 and CDR2 (germline): ENHRY, SYGVKD.

The chain carries TRBV10-3 and TRBJ1-1; 7 positions agree with TRBD1. This TCR was sampled from a man at least 80 years old with acute or convalescent COVID-19. Sequencing input: peripheral blood. DNA for the CDR3: TGTGCCATCAGGAGACAGGGCGCGAACACTGAAGCTTTCTTT. Translated: CAIRRQGANTEAFF.